This T cell receptor beta chain stems from a study of identical twins. The CDR3 sequence is 13 residues long. The V segment lost 8 bases and the J segment 3 bases; nucleotides outside the gene matches: 4. Germline V gives CDR1 MNHEY, CDR2 SMNVEV (reference sequence). TCRdb re-called the 5' RACE reads through MiXCR, storing one row per CDR3 protein. Here the sample spans approximately 210,000 distinct CDR3 sequences, approximately 5.9% being singletons. This clonotype was counted a few times. This sample also belongs to another study, concerning T cells expressing NK-cell markers. This second study notes: Sequencing of TCR beta repertoires drew on sorted CD3+CD56+NKG2C+, CD3+CD56+NKG2C- and CD3+CD56-NKG2C+ T cells. Eight donors were sequenced, seven testing HCMV-seropositive and one testing seronegative.

Source material: CD8+ T cells sorted from blood. J is TRBJ2-7 and V is TRBV27; 10 nucleotides line up with TRBD2. The TCR sequence derives from a woman aged 18-29 years in good health. The CDR3 DNA reads as TGTGCCAGCGGCCGGACTAGCGGCTACGAGCAGTACTTC. Amino acid sequence: CASGRTSGYEQYF.